A single sample is the source of the 23 T cell receptor beta chains below, sequenced in a study of control samples from healthy donors and cancer patients. The data were produced by immunoSEQ multiplex PCR, yet TCRdb's version contains in-frame clones alone and is incomplete. Altogether about 160,000 clones are present, roughly 95% being singletons, with the ten largest covering approximately 1%. The sample was blood. The receptors stem from a woman aged 30 to 39 in good health.

V is TRBV5-6 and J is TRBJ2-7; TRBD1 matches at 7 bases. The germline CDR1 and CDR2 sequences are SGHDT and YYEEEE. The CDR3 is made up of 15 amino acids. Trimming took 6 bases from V and 2 from J; bases not matched to a gene: 11. DNA for the CDR3: TGTGCCAGCACCCTGACAGGGCGGTTGACCTACGAGCAGTACTTC. Amino acids: CASTLTGRLTYEQYF.

This clone was seen only once. The V gene is TRBV4-1, the J gene TRBJ1-2; 11 bases are a match to TRBD1. The trim removed 7 bases at V and 7 bases at J, leaving 5 bases unmatched. Germline V CDR1 and CDR2: MGHRA, YSYEKL. This CDR3 comprises 13 residues. CDR3 sequence (DNA): TGCGCCAGCAAACGGACAGGGGGCGGTGGCTACACCTTC. This gives the protein CASKRTGGGGYTF.

The chain has TRBV4-1 and TRBJ2-3; no reliable D call. V gave up 0 bases and J gave up 4 bases, with 14 bases separating them. This CDR3 comprises 16 residues. Per germline, CDR1 MGHRA and CDR2 YSYEKL. CDR3 sequence: CASSQDYGSRADTQYF. The CDR3 DNA reads TGCGCCAGCAGCCAAGACTATGGCAGTCGCGCAGATACGCAGTATTTT.

In regard to this clone: This same CDR3 is encoded by further DNA sequences in the sample. The gene calls are TRBV27 and TRBJ2-3; D unresolved. Germline V gene sequence: CDR1 MNHEY, CDR2 SMNVEV (reference sequence). The V end was cut by 0 bases, the J end by 4 bases, with 5 bases between. The CDR3 runs to 13 residues. The chain's CDR3 is CASSLSRPDTQYF. The CDR3 DNA sequence: TGTGCCAGCAGTTTATCCCGCCCAGATACGCAGTATTTT.

J is TRBJ1-4 and V is TRBV19, with a weak D call TRBD1 (5 bases). CDR3 length: 13 residues. The V gene lost 3 bases and the J gene lost 8 bases, with 10 bases spanning the gap. Germline V lookup: CDR1 LNHDA, CDR2 SQIVND (reference sequence). The CDR3 DNA follows: TGTGCCAGTAGTATCCGTCGACAGGAAAAACTGTTTTTT. Translation: CASSIRRQEKLFF.

V usage is TRBV2 and J usage is TRBJ1-6, with a possible D match to TRBD1 (5 bases). The CDR3 is 15 residues long. With 6 bases removed from V and 6 bases from J, the gap between germline ends came to 15 bases. Germline V CDR1 and CDR2: SNHLY, FYNNEI. The CDR3 nucleotides read TGTGCCAGCAGCCGGGCCGGGGGAAGTAATTCACCCCTCCACTTT. Amino acids: CASSRAGGSNSPLHF.

The rearrangement uses TRBV11-2 and TRBJ2-2; the D gene is possibly TRBD1 (5 bases). With 0 bases removed from V and 8 bases from J, the gap between germline ends came to 7 bases. Germline V CDR1 and CDR2: SGHAT, FQNNGV. The CDR3 spans 13 residues. The CDR3 coding sequence is TGTGCCAGCAGCTTAGACAGGGCAGGGGAGCTGTTTTTT. This sequence encodes CASSLDRAGELFF.

The sample holds one count of this clone. V is TRBV18 and J is TRBJ1-2, with D possibly TRBD1 on 5 matching bases. CDR3 length equals 15 residues. Germline V CDR1 and CDR2: KGHSH, LQKENI. Trimming took off 3 bases at V and 1 base at J, with 12 bases between the two ends. The CDR3 DNA sequence: TGTGCCAGCTCACCGCCCGGGACGGATAACTATGGCTACACCTTC. It codes for CASSPPGTDNYGYTF.

The J gene is TRBJ2-7, the V gene TRBV7-9; possibly TRBD1 for D (5 bases). V lost 2 bases and J lost 0, with 14 bases in between. CDR3 length: 16 residues. Per germline, CDR1 SEHNR and CDR2 FQNEAQ (reference sequence). The CDR3 loop is CASSLTTAPSSYEQYF. CDR3 in DNA: TGTGCCAGCAGCTTAACGACAGCTCCTAGCTCCTACGAGCAGTACTTC. The full variable domain, rest sourced from reference TRBV7-9 and TRBJ2-7, is DTGVSQNPRHKITKRGQNVTFRCDPISEHNRLYWYRQTLGQGPEFLTYFQNEAQLEKSRLLSDRFSAERPKGSFSTLEIQRTEQGDSAMYLCASSLTTAPSSYEQYFGPGTRLTVT.

The chain employs TRBV5-1 and TRBJ1-3, with 7 nucleotides matching TRBD1. V was pared by 0 bases and J by 2 bases, with 8 bases of the junction left unmatched. CDR1 and CDR2 (germline): SGHRS, YFSETQ. The CDR3 spans 17 residues. In DNA form, the CDR3 reads TGCGCCAGCAGCTTGGAAGGCCGACAGGGCACTGGAAACACCATATATTTT. Translating gives CASSLEGRQGTGNTIYF.

The chain is built from TRBV5-1 and TRBJ2-7; D possibly corresponds to TRBD2 (5 bases). Germline loops: CDR1 SGHRS, CDR2 YFSETQ. V was pared by 1 base and J by 5 bases, with 19 bases between. This CDR3 contains 16 residues. The CDR3 bases are TGCGCCAGCAGCTTGTCTCGGGGAACTGGATCTCACGAGCAGTACTTC. Translation gives CASSLSRGTGSHEQYF.

V and J are TRBV30 and TRBJ1-2; TRBD1 might be the D (6 bases). V lost 4 bases, J lost 1 base, and 13 bases lay in between. The germline CDR1 and CDR2 sequences are GTSNPN and SVGIG (reference sequence). CDR3 length: 14 amino acids. This CDR3 reads CAWIPDRFNYGYTF. The CDR3 nucleotides are TGTGCCTGGATTCCGGACAGATTTAACTATGGCTACACCTTC.

This chain joins TRBV3-1 (or the pseudogene TRBV3-2) and TRBJ1-2, with 7 bases aligning to TRBD1. Germline trimming cut 2 bases from V and 4 bases from J; bases unmatched to any gene: 10. The CDR3 contains 16 residues. The germline CDR1 and CDR2 sequences are LGHDT and YNNKEL (reference sequence). In DNA, the CDR3 is TGTGCCAGCAGCCAACCCGGCGCGGGGACAGCCTATGGCTACACCTTC. The encoded protein is CASSQPGAGTAYGYTF.

V usage is TRBV9 and J usage is TRBJ1-4, with D maybe TRBD1 (5 bases). The germline V gene has CDR1 SGDLS and CDR2 YYNGEE. The V and J ends lost 0 bases and 8 bases respectively, with 14 bases between them. This CDR3 contains 15 residues. CDR3 loop: CASSVGAASGEKLFF. As DNA, the CDR3 is TGTGCCAGCAGCGTAGGGGCAGCATCAGGGGAAAAACTGTTTTTT.

The chain employs TRBV4-2 and TRBJ2-7; 11 bases map to TRBD2. The CDR3 consists of 16 residues. V lost 1 base and J lost 1; bases outside the gene matches: 3. Germline V gene sequence: CDR1 LGHNA, CDR2 YNFKEQ. The chain's CDR3 is CASSQGGTSGSYEQYF. CDR3 nucleotides: TGTGCCAGCAGCCAAGGAGGGACTAGCGGATCCTACGAGCAGTACTTC.

This clone has a single count. V is TRBV19 and J is TRBJ2-7; the match to TRBD2 covers 10 bases. After removal of 3 bases from V and 0 bases from J, the junction contained 17 bases not matched to a gene. CDR1 and CDR2 from the germline V gene are LNHDA and SQIVND (reference sequence). This CDR3 is built from 20 residues. The CDR3 spells CASSIRALGPLAGGSYEQYF. The CDR3 DNA reads TGTGCCAGTAGTATCAGGGCCCTCGGCCCTTTAGCGGGGGGCTCCTACGAGCAGTACTTC.

The rearrangement links TRBV27 to TRBJ2-7; possibly TRBD1 or TRBD2 for D (5 bases each). Germline V gives CDR1 MNHEY, CDR2 SMNVEV (reference sequence). V was clipped by 5 bases and J by 3 bases, with 17 bases between them. There are 15 residues in the CDR3. The DNA for the CDR3 is TGTGCCAGCAGTGACTCCGGGACGGGGAGCTACGAGCAGTACTTC. Its protein is CASSDSGTGSYEQYF.

The chain uses TRBV6-5 and TRBJ1-1, with 7 bases matching TRBD1. CDR3 length: 15 residues. Germline V gene data show CDR1 as MNHEY and CDR2 as SVGAGI. Trimming took 5 bases from V and 0 from J; bases not matched to a gene: 6. The DNA of the CDR3 is TGTGCCAGCAGTAAGGGACAGCTGTTGAACACTGAAGCTTTCTTT. Its translation is CASSKGQLLNTEAFF.

The chain couples TRBV7-6 to TRBJ2-7; unclear D gene. CDR3 length equals 13 residues. Trimming shortened V by 5 bases and J by 0 bases, and 8 bases separated the two germline ends. CDR1 SGHVS and CDR2 FNYEAQ come from the germline V gene. CDR3 sequence (DNA): TGTGCCAGCAGCCCACCAGACTCCTACGAGCAGTACTTC. Translation gives CASSPPDSYEQYF.

This chain joins TRBV28 and TRBJ2-7; D is undetermined. Germline V CDR1 and CDR2: MDHEN, SYDVKM. Trimming shortened V by 7 bases and J by 2 bases, and 15 bases separated the two germline ends. The CDR3 is 14 amino acids. This CDR3 reads CASTPPGIPYEQYF. Written as DNA, the CDR3 is TGTGCCAGCACCCCTCCAGGTATACCCTACGAGCAGTACTTC.

V and J are TRBV28 and TRBJ2-2, with D possibly being TRBD2 (6 bases). In germline, CDR1 is MDHEN, CDR2 SYDVKM. The CDR3 has 16 amino acids. Trimming took 5 bases from V and 0 from J, leaving 13 bases between them. The CDR3 coding sequence is TGTGCCAGCAGTCTCTTTGCGGGATCGAACACCGGGGAGCTGTTTTTT. Amino acids: CASSLFAGSNTGELFF.

The chain uses TRBV28 and TRBJ2-5, with TRBD2 matching over 8 bases. Looked up from germline, CDR1 is MDHEN and CDR2 is SYDVKM. There are 14 residues in the CDR3. The V gene end was trimmed by 2 bases and the J gene end by 3 bases; junction bases not matched to a gene: 2. This CDR3 reads CASSLAGGEETQYF. CDR3 nucleotide sequence: TGTGCCAGCAGTTTAGCGGGGGGTGAAGAGACCCAGTACTTC.

This clone was counted a single time. The rearrangement joins TRBV7-6 to TRBJ2-7, with 14 bases aligning to TRBD2. The CDR3 sequence is 16 residues long. Looked up from germline, CDR1 is SGHVS and CDR2 is FNYEAQ. Germline trimming cut 5 bases from V and 2 bases from J; bases unmatched to any gene: 5. The CDR3 DNA is TGTGCCAGCAGCCCGCGGACTAGCGGGGGGACCTACGAGCAGTACTTC. The encoded protein is CASSPRTSGGTYEQYF.